This T cell receptor (beta chain) is from a study of T cell changes during pregnancy in multiple sclerosis. Germline V gives CDR1 LNHDA, CDR2 SQIVND (reference sequence). The CDR3 extends over 14 amino acids. V gave up 6 bases and J gave up 3 bases, with 15 bases separating them. TCRdb's copy holds only in-frame clones and misses some; the assay was immunoSEQ multiplex PCR. The sample has about 62,000 clones; approximately 93% are singletons. Sequenced material: CD8+ T cells from peripheral blood mononuclear cells, taken in the second trimester of pregnancy. The clonotype originates from a female donor with multiple sclerosis, enrolled in a pregnancy study. The chain couples TRBV19 to TRBJ2-7, with a weak D call TRBD1 (5 bases). CDR3 sequence reads: CASSHALDIYEQYF. The CDR3 DNA is TGTGCCAGTAGCCACGCCCTGGACATCTACGAGCAGTACTTC.